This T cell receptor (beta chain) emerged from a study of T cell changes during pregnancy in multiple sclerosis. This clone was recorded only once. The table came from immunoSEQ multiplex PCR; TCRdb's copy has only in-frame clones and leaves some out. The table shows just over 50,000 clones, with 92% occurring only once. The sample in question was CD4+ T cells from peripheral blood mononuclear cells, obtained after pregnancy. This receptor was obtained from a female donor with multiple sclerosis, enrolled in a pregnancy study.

CDR3 protein: CASSLGQGSYNEQFF. Here the CDR3 DNA reads TGTGCCAGCTCACTAGGACAGGGGTCCTACAATGAGCAGTTCTTC. The rearrangement uses TRBV18 and TRBJ2-1; 9 bases line up with TRBD1. After removal of 4 bases from V and 1 base from J, the junction contained 2 bases not matched to a gene. The germline V gene has CDR1 KGHSH and CDR2 LQKENI. There are 15 residues in the CDR3.